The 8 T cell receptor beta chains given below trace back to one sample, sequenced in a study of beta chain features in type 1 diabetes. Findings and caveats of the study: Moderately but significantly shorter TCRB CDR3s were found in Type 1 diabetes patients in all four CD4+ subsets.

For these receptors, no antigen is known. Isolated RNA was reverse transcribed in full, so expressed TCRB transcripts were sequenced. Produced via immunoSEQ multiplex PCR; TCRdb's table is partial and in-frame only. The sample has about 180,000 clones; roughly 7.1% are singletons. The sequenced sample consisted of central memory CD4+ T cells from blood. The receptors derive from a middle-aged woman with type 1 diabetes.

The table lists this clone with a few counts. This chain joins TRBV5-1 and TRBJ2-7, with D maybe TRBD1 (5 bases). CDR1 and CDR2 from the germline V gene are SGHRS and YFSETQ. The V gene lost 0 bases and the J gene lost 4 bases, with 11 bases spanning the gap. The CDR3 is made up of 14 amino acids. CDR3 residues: CASSLDRNLYEQYF. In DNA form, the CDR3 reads TGCGCCAGCAGCTTGGACAGGAACCTTTACGAGCAGTACTTC.

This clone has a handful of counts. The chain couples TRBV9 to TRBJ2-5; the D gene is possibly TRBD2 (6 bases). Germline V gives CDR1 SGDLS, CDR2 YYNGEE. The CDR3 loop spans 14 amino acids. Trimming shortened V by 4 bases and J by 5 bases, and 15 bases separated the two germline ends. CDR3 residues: CASSTGGTSETQYF. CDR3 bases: TGTGCCAGCAGCACCGGAGGGACGTCGGAGACCCAGTACTTC. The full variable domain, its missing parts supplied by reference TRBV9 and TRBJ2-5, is DSGVTQTPKHLITATGQRVTLRCSPRSGDLSVYWYQQSLDQGLQFLIQYYNGEERAKGNILERFSAQQFPDLHSELNLSSLELGDSALYFCASSTGGTSETQYFGPGTRLLVL.

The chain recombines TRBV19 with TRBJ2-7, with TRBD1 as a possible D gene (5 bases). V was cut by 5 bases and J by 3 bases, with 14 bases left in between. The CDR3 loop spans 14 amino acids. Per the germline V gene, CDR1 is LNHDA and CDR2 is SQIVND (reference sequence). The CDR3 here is CASSALDKIYEQYF. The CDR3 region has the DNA TGTGCCAGTAGTGCCCTGGACAAAATCTACGAGCAGTACTTC. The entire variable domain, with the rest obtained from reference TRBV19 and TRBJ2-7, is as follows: DGGITQSPKYLFRKEGQNVTLSCEQNLNHDAMYWYRQDPGQGLRLIYYSQIVNDFQKGDIAEGYSVSREKKESFPLTVTSAQKNPTAFYLCASSALDKIYEQYFGPGTRLTVT.

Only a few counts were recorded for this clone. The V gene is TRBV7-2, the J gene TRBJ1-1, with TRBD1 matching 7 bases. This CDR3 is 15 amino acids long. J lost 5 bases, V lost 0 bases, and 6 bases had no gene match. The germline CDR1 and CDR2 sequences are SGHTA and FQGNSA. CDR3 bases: TGTGCCAGCAGCTTAGCGAGGACAGGCCTAACTGAAGCTTTCTTT. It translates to CASSLARTGLTEAFF. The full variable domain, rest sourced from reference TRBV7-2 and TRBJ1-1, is GAGVSQSPSNKVTEKGKDVELRCDPISGHTALYWYRQSLGQGLEFLIYFQGNSAPDKSGLPSDRFSAERTGGSVSTLTIQRTQQEDSAVYLCASSLARTGLTEAFFGQGTRLTVV.

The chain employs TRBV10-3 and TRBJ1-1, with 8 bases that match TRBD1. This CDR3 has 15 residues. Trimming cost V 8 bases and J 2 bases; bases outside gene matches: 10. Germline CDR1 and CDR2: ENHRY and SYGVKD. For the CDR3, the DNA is TGTGCCATCGGGGGACAGGCTGAACGTAACACTGAAGCTTTCTTT. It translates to CAIGGQAERNTEAFF.

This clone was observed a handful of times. CDR3 protein: CASRRTDRTDTQYF. In DNA form, the CDR3 reads TGTGCCAGCAGGCGGACAGACCGCACAGATACGCAGTATTTT. V and J are TRBV7-9 and TRBJ2-3; weak D call: TRBD1 (6 bases). The CDR3 has 14 residues. Trimming took 6 bases from V and 1 from J, leaving 11 bases between them. In germline, CDR1 is SEHNR, CDR2 FQNEAQ (reference sequence). The variable domain in full, with the rest retrieved from reference TRBV7-9 and TRBJ2-3, is DTGVSQNPRHKITKRGQNVTFRCDPISEHNRLYWYRQTLGQGPEFLTYFQNEAQLEKSRLLSDRFSAERPKGSFSTLEIQRTEQGDSAMYLCASRRTDRTDTQYFGPGTRLTVL.

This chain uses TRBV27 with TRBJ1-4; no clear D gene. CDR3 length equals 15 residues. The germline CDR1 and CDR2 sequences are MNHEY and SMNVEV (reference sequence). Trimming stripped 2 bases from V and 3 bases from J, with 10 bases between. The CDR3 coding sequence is TGTGCCAGCAGTTTAGGGCAGACCCCTAATGAAAAACTGTTTTTT. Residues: CASSLGQTPNEKLFF.

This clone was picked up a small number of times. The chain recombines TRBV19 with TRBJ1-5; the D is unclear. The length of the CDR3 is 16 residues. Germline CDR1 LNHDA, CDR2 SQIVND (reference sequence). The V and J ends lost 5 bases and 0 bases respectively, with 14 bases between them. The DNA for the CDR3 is TGTGCCAGTAGTCGAGAAGCAGGCGTTAGCAATCAGCCCCAGCATTTT. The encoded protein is CASSREAGVSNQPQHF.